This TCR beta chain was retrieved from a study of blood T cell repertoires in COVID-19. The V segment lost 4 bases and the J segment 8 bases; nucleotides outside the gene matches: 7. This CDR3 spans 14 amino acids. Germline-derived CDR1 and CDR2 are SGHAT and FQNNGV. Only in-frame clones appear in the TCRdb table, and some are missing; sequencing was by immunoSEQ multiplex PCR. The data contain hundreds of thousands of clones, approximately 90% of them singletons. Input material: PBMCs or T cells enriched from blood (not recorded which). V and J are TRBV11-2 and TRBJ2-1; TRBD2 matches 8 bases. The receptor was derived from a woman under 30 with acute COVID-19. CDR3 sequence (DNA): TGTGCCAGCAGCTCGGGACTAGTCTCCGATGAGCAGTTCTTC. Translated, it gives CASSSGLVSDEQFF. The full variable domain, with the rest looked up from reference TRBV11-2 and TRBJ2-1, is EAGVAQSPRYKIIEKRQSVAFWCNPISGHATLYWYQQILGQGPKLLIQFQNNGVVDDSQLPKDRFSAERLKGVDSTLKIQPAKLEDSAVYLCASSSGLVSDEQFFGPGTRLTVL.